This T cell receptor (beta chain) was documented in a study of blood T cell repertoires in COVID-19. Some clones are missing from TCRdb's copy, which holds only in-frame ones; the method was immunoSEQ multiplex PCR. The sample lists hundreds of thousands of clones, roughly 89% occurring once. This sequence originates from a man younger than 35 with COVID-19, enrolled during active disease. The sequenced sample was peripheral blood.

CDR3 in amino acids: CASTGVATGELFF. DNA of the CDR3: TGTGCCAGCACCGGGGTGGCCACCGGGGAGCTGTTTTTT. The chain has TRBV6-5 and TRBJ2-2; TRBD2 is a possible D gene (5 bases). Per germline, CDR1 MNHEY and CDR2 SVGAGI. V lost 7 bases and J lost 4, with 10 bases in between. The length of the CDR3 is 13 residues.